This T cell receptor (beta chain) was identified during a study of siplizumab effects on memory and regulatory T cells. Generated by immunoSEQ multiplex PCR, the TCRdb table keeps only in-frame clones and is missing some. Seen here are over 80,000 clones, approximately 88% observed once, and the top ten hold 1.5%. Broader study findings: A naive or memory phenotype could not be assigned to roughly 80-95% of the proliferating CD4+ or CD8+ clones.

Points on this clone: The antigen is undetermined.

The CDR3 spans 12 residues. The ends were cut back, 0 bases at V and 9 bases at J, with 9 bases in the middle. Germline V CDR1 and CDR2: GTSNPN, SVGIG (reference sequence). The specimen was Tregs sorted from blood. This TCR was sampled from a human donor in good health. The V and J genes are TRBV30 and TRBJ2-1; D uncertain. The CDR3: CAWSVTGFEQFF. As DNA, the CDR3 is TGTGCCTGGAGTGTCACCGGATTTGAGCAGTTCTTC.